These 24 T cell receptor beta chains were all obtained from the same sample, sequenced in a study of CD8+ T cells in alopecia areata. The treatment was: oral pan-JAK inhibitor, 5-10 mg twice daily. Investigators isolated RNA and reverse transcribed it into cDNA to act as the sequencing template. TCRdb's copy holds only in-frame clones and misses some; the assay was immunoSEQ multiplex PCR. This sample has over 150,000 clones, with roughly 50% found just once. Source: CD4+ T cells sorted from blood, taken at week 24, from a patient treated with tofacitinib. The receptors originated from a human donor with alopecia areata.

The chain links TRBV19 to TRBJ1-2; 9 bases are a match to TRBD1. V gave up 5 bases and J gave up 2 bases; unmatched junction bases: 9. The CDR3 consists of 16 residues. Germline CDR1 reads LNHDA; CDR2 reads SQIVND (reference sequence). The CDR3 region is CASSLPDRGRNYGYTF. CDR3 nucleotide sequence: TGTGCCAGTAGTCTACCGGACAGGGGACGCAACTATGGCTACACCTTC.

This clone was counted a few times. The V gene is TRBV28, the J gene TRBJ1-5; TRBD1 might be the D (6 bases). V was pared by 6 bases and J by 8 bases, with 17 bases between. In germline, CDR1 is MDHEN, CDR2 SYDVKM. The CDR3 spans 14 residues. The chain's CDR3 is CASRGGDTREPQHF. The CDR3 DNA is TGTGCCAGCAGGGGGGGGGACACCCGAGAGCCCCAGCATTTT.

CDR3 nucleotide sequence: TGTGCCAGCAGCTTGACACAAATTACAACCCAAAACATTCAGTACTTC. It encodes CASSLTQITTQNIQYF. This rearrangement joins TRBV7-9 to TRBJ2-4; no clear D. CDR1 is SEHNR and CDR2 is FQNEAQ in the germline V gene (reference sequence). Trimming took 3 bases from V and 5 from J, leaving 17 bases between them. This CDR3 comprises 16 residues.

The chain combines TRBV30 with TRBJ2-7; 7 bases are shared with TRBD2. V gave up 0 bases and J gave up 6 bases; unmatched junction bases: 5. The CDR3 loop spans 13 amino acids. Germline V lookup: CDR1 GTSNPN, CDR2 SVGIG (reference sequence). Here the CDR3 DNA reads TGTGCCTGGAGTGTCACGGGGGGTGGCGAGCAGTACTTC. Translation gives CAWSVTGGGEQYF. Full variable domain (missing parts from reference TRBV30 and TRBJ2-7): SQTIHQWPATLVQPVGSPLSLECTVEGTSNPNLYWYRQAAGRGLQLLFYSVGIGQISSEVPQNLSASRPQDRQFILSSKKLLLSDSGFYLCAWSVTGGGEQYFGPGTRLTVT.

The CDR3 nucleotides read TGCGCCAGCAGCCAAGGTCTGACAGGCTCCTTTGGGGAGCAGTACTTC. It is translated as CASSQGLTGSFGEQYF. This sequence joins TRBV4-1 and TRBJ2-7; possibly TRBD1 for D (6 bases). The CDR3 runs to 16 residues. Germline CDR1 is MGHRA and CDR2 is YSYEKL. The V and J ends lost 1 base and 7 bases respectively, with 20 bases between them.

The chain employs TRBV5-1 and TRBJ2-7, with D hard to call. CDR1 SGHRS and CDR2 YFSETQ come from the germline V gene. The V and J ends lost 4 bases and 6 bases respectively, with 8 bases between them. The CDR3 covers 11 residues. CDR3 nucleotides: TGCGCCAGCAGCGGGATGGGCGAGCAGTACTTC. Protein sequence: CASSGMGEQYF.

In this sample, this clone turned up once. The chain is built from TRBV29-1 and TRBJ2-4; D is undetermined. The length of the CDR3 is 15 residues. Germline lookup yields CDR1 SQVTM and CDR2 ANQGSEA. The ends were cut back, 3 bases at V and 5 bases at J, with 17 bases in the middle. CDR3 loop: CSVEVMPVTQNIQYF. DNA for the CDR3: TGCAGCGTTGAGGTTATGCCGGTTACCCAAAACATTCAGTACTTC. The full variable domain, with the rest looked up from reference TRBV29-1 and TRBJ2-4, is SAVISQKPSRDICQRGTSLTIQCQVDSQVTMMFWYRQQPGQSLTLIATANQGSEATYESGFVIDKFPISRPNLTFSTLTVSNMSPEDSSIYLCSVEVMPVTQNIQYFGAGTRLSVL.

J is TRBJ1-1 and V is TRBV7-2; D call uncertain. The CDR3 spans 14 residues. Germline V gene data show CDR1 as SGHTA and CDR2 as FQGNSA. V was trimmed by 1 base and J by 5 bases, leaving 11 bases between them. The CDR3 DNA follows: TGTGCCAGCAGCTTAGACAGTTTGAGGACTGAAGCTTTCTTT. Residues: CASSLDSLRTEAFF.

The rearrangement links TRBV9 to TRBJ1-4, with D possibly TRBD1 on 6 matching bases. V was trimmed by 0 bases and J by 4 bases, leaving 16 bases between them. Germline V gene data show CDR1 as SGDLS and CDR2 as YYNGEE. The CDR3 is 17 residues long. In DNA form, the CDR3 reads TGTGCCAGCAGCGTAGGTGCAGGGGCCGGCCATAATGAAAAACTGTTTTTT. Protein product: CASSVGAGAGHNEKLFF.

This clone was observed a single time. V gene TRBV5-1 combines with J gene TRBJ1-1; D is ambiguous. Trimming took 6 bases from V and 1 from J, leaving 19 bases between them. Germline V gene data show CDR1 as SGHRS and CDR2 as YFSETQ. This CDR3 region has 16 residues. This CDR3 is CASTIGLGGRNTEAFF. The CDR3, as DNA: TGCGCCAGCACTATTGGCCTTGGAGGGCGGAACACTGAAGCTTTCTTT.

CDR3 in amino acids: CASSAPGAEETQYF. CDR3 sequence (DNA): TGTGCCAGCAGCGCCCCGGGAGCTGAAGAGACCCAGTACTTC. The chain combines TRBV9 with TRBJ2-5, with D possibly being TRBD2 (6 bases). The V gene lost 3 bases and the J gene lost 3 bases, with 12 bases spanning the gap. CDR3 size: 14 residues. Germline V gene lookup returns CDR1 SGDLS and CDR2 YYNGEE.

A few counts support this clone. The rearrangement joins TRBV7-9 to TRBJ1-5; TRBD1 is a possible D gene (5 bases). V lost 5 bases, J lost 0 bases, and 11 bases lay in between. The CDR3 has 15 amino acids. CDR1 SEHNR and CDR2 FQNEAQ come from the germline V gene (reference sequence). The CDR3 here is CASSTDTYSNQPQHF. In DNA, the CDR3 is TGTGCCAGCAGCACGGACACCTATAGCAATCAGCCCCAGCATTTT.

In this sample, this clone turned up a few times. The chain has TRBV28 and TRBJ2-5, with 9 bases that match TRBD2. The V segment lost 7 bases and the J segment 6 bases; nucleotides outside the gene matches: 6. The CDR3 extends over 13 amino acids. In germline, CDR1 is MDHEN, CDR2 SYDVKM. CDR3 loop: CASKTSGYQTQYF. CDR3 DNA sequence: TGTGCCAGCAAAACTAGCGGGTATCAGACCCAGTACTTC.

The rearrangement links TRBV15 to TRBJ1-1; D remains unclear. This CDR3 region has 15 residues. With 0 bases removed from V and 4 bases from J, the gap between germline ends came to 12 bases. Germline-derived CDR1 and CDR2 are LNHNV and YYDKDF (reference sequence). The CDR3 bases are TGTGCCACCAGCAGAGAGACCTTAAGTGGCACTGAAGCTTTCTTT. This gives the protein CATSRETLSGTEAFF.

In its sample, this clone was seen a few times. V gene TRBV23-1 combines with J gene TRBJ1-3, with no clear D. TRBV23-1 is reported as an ORF; its role is uncertain. This CDR3 is built from 13 residues. Trimming shortened V by 0 bases and J by 10 bases, and 10 bases separated the two germline ends. In DNA form, the CDR3 reads TGCGCCAGCAGTCAATCGTGGGAATGGACCATATATTTT. Protein: CASSQSWEWTIYF.

The chain has TRBV5-4 and TRBJ2-3; the D is unclear. V was pared by 0 bases and J by 0 bases, with 5 bases between. Germline V gene data show CDR1 as SGHNT and CDR2 as YYREEE (reference sequence). The CDR3 totals 14 residues. CDR3 amino acids: CASSLDSSTDTQYF. CDR3 bases: TGTGCCAGCAGCTTGGACAGTAGCACAGATACGCAGTATTTT.

The chain carries TRBV6-5 and TRBJ1-2; TRBD1 agrees at 8 bases. With V trimmed by 5 bases and J by 8 bases, 7 bases remained unmatched. Per germline, CDR1 MNHEY and CDR2 SVGAGI. The CDR3 totals 13 residues. The CDR3, as DNA: TGTGCCAGCAGTCAGGGGGCTCTTTACGGCTACACCTTC. It specifies CASSQGALYGYTF.

The V call is TRBV28, the J call TRBJ1-4; 7 nucleotides align to TRBD1. The V segment lost 5 bases and the J segment 7 bases; nucleotides outside the gene matches: 7. The germline gives CDR1 MDHEN, CDR2 SYDVKM. CDR3 length equals 14 residues. The CDR3 region is CASSHQGGSEKLFF. In DNA form, the CDR3 reads TGTGCCAGCAGTCATCAGGGGGGAAGTGAAAAACTGTTTTTT.

The chain employs TRBV19 and TRBJ1-2; possibly TRBD1 for D (5 bases). Germline-derived CDR1 and CDR2 are LNHDA and SQIVND (reference sequence). CDR3 size: 12 residues. V was trimmed by 9 bases and J by 7 bases, leaving 15 bases between them. The CDR3 spells CASDQGIGGYTF. As DNA, the CDR3 is TGTGCCAGCGACCAGGGTATTGGTGGCTACACCTTC. The full variable domain, completed using reference TRBV19 and TRBJ1-2, is DGGITQSPKYLFRKEGQNVTLSCEQNLNHDAMYWYRQDPGQGLRLIYYSQIVNDFQKGDIAEGYSVSREKKESFPLTVTSAQKNPTAFYLCASDQGIGGYTFGSGTRLTVV.

This rearrangement joins TRBV27 to TRBJ2-7; no clear D. The length of the CDR3 is 11 residues. Germline CDR1 and CDR2: MNHEY and SMNVEV (reference sequence). V lost 4 bases, J lost 3 bases, and 4 bases lay in between. CDR3: CASSSIYEQYF. The CDR3 coding sequence is TGTGCCAGCAGTTCAATCTACGAGCAGTACTTC.

This chain uses TRBV25-1 with TRBJ1-1, with a weak D call TRBD1 (6 bases). V dropped 4 bases and J dropped 0 bases, with 12 bases sitting between them. The CDR3 is 15 amino acids. Per germline, CDR1 MGHDK and CDR2 SYGVNS. The CDR3 coding sequence is TGTGCCAGCAGTGTGACAGGTTTCATGAACACTGAAGCTTTCTTT. It specifies CASSVTGFMNTEAFF. The variable domain in full, completed from reference TRBV25-1 and TRBJ1-1, reads EADIYQTPRYLVIGTGKKITLECSQTMGHDKMYWYQQDPGMELHLIHYSYGVNSTEKGDLSSESTVSRIRTEHFPLTLESARPSHTSQYLCASSVTGFMNTEAFFGQGTRLTVV.

This chain connects TRBV4-2 to TRBJ1-1, with 7 bases aligning to TRBD1. Germline V lookup: CDR1 LGHNA, CDR2 YNFKEQ. V lost 3 bases and J lost 1; bases outside the gene matches: 2. The CDR3 covers 14 residues. Here the CDR3 reads CASSQEGANTEAFF. The CDR3 DNA reads as TGTGCCAGCAGCCAGGAGGGGGCGAACACTGAAGCTTTCTTT.

The CDR3 region is CASSFRGRKQIEQFF. In DNA form, the CDR3 reads TGTGCCAGCAGTTTTAGAGGCCGAAAGCAAATCGAGCAGTTCTTC. The genes are TRBV28 and TRBJ2-1; D is uncertain. The V end was cut by 3 bases, the J end by 10 bases, with 19 bases between. Looked up from germline, CDR1 is MDHEN and CDR2 is SYDVKM. CDR3 length: 15 residues.

This clone came up a few times. The V and J genes are TRBV18 and TRBJ2-7, with unresolved D. The V gene's germline CDR1 is KGHSH and CDR2 LQKENI. V was trimmed by 3 bases and J by 2 bases, leaving 11 bases between them. This CDR3 is built from 14 residues. The DNA for the CDR3 is TGTGCCAGCTCACCGACACGAGTGCCCTACGAGCAGTACTTC. Translated: CASSPTRVPYEQYF.